The 31 T cell receptor beta chains below come from one sample, sequenced in a study of CXCR4 blockade with PD-1 therapy in pancreatic cancer (dated by TCRdb to about 2019). The library was made by the immunoSEQ multiplex PCR assay. What TCRdb holds here is the immuneACCESS table cut down to in-frame rearrangements. Part of the clones is not present; checked against another copy, under half of the missing clones reflect an unresolved V gene, and the others are unexplained. In all, the sample holds 8,700 or so clones, and roughly 50% of those were seen once. The ten top clones hold 5.5% to 8.5% of the sample. Material for sequencing was tumor tissue. Source of these receptors: a human donor with pancreatic ductal adenocarcinoma.

The chain combines TRBV19 with TRBJ1-2; D not resolved. Germline CDR1 is LNHDA and CDR2 is SQIVND (reference sequence). Trimming took 7 bases from V and 4 from J, leaving 16 bases between them. The CDR3 is 14 amino acids. The CDR3 here is CASTDPSLTYGYTF. CDR3 nucleotides: TGTGCCAGTACCGATCCCTCATTAACCTATGGCTACACCTTC.

With respect to this clone: One end of the junction varies from germline; a read error may be responsible. CDR3 sequence (DNA): TGTGCCACCCACCCCGGCGGTGCCAGCTCCTATGAGCAGTACTTC. Amino acids: CATHPGGASSYEQYF. The chain links TRBV19 to TRBJ2-7; D remains unclear. The CDR3 spans 15 residues. Germline V gene data show CDR1 as LNHDA and CDR2 as SQIVND (reference sequence). The whole variable domain, filled in from reference TRBV19 and TRBJ2-7, reads DGGITQSPKYLFRKEGQNVTLSCEQNLNHDAMYWYRQDPGQGLRLIYYSQIVNDFQKGDIAEGYSVSREKKESFPLTVTSAQKNPTAFYLCATHPGGASSYEQYFGPGTRLTVT.

The V call is TRBV30, the J call TRBJ1-4; 9 bases are a match to TRBD1. After removal of 0 bases from V and 8 bases from J, the junction contained 7 bases not matched to a gene. Per the germline V gene, CDR1 is GTSNPN and CDR2 is SVGIG (reference sequence). CDR3 length: 15 residues. The CDR3 nucleotides are TGTGCCTGGAGTGTTGGGACAGGGATATACGAAAAACTGTTTTTT. It codes for CAWSVGTGIYEKLFF.

This chain connects TRBV19 to TRBJ2-2; tentative D call: TRBD1 (6 bases). V lost 5 bases and J lost 4, with 11 bases in between. The germline V gene encodes CDR1 LNHDA and CDR2 SQIVND (reference sequence). This CDR3 spans 14 amino acids. CDR3 nucleotide sequence: TGTGCCAGTAGTCTTACAGGGAGCACCGGGGAGCTGTTTTTT. It codes for CASSLTGSTGELFF.

The rearrangement uses TRBV18 and TRBJ2-1, with 10 positions matching TRBD2. Trimming removed 3 bases from V and 6 bases from J; junction bases left unmatched: 11. Per the germline V gene, CDR1 is KGHSH and CDR2 is LQKENI. This CDR3 has 17 residues. CDR3 sequence: CASSPLAGDFSPNEQFF. The CDR3 DNA follows: TGTGCCAGCTCACCGCTAGCGGGAGATTTCTCCCCCAATGAGCAGTTCTTC.

The gene calls are TRBV28 and TRBJ1-1; a weak D match, TRBD1 (6 bases). Germline CDR1 reads MDHEN; CDR2 reads SYDVKM. The CDR3 loop spans 16 amino acids. Between the trimmed V and J ends, which lost 6 bases and 1 base, there was a span of 18 bases. The CDR3 is CASRRSVADRNTEAFF. Here the CDR3 DNA reads TGTGCCAGCAGGAGGTCTGTCGCGGACAGGAACACTGAAGCTTTCTTT.

The V call is TRBV15, the J call TRBJ2-2; D is unresolved. V lost 0 bases and J 5 bases, leaving 22 bases between the germline ends. The germline CDR1 and CDR2 sequences are LNHNV and YYDKDF (reference sequence). The length of the CDR3 is 19 residues. The CDR3 loop is CATSRERKAPLVGTGELFF. In nucleotides, the CDR3 is TGTGCCACCAGCAGAGAAAGGAAGGCGCCCTTGGTAGGGACCGGGGAGCTGTTTTTT.

The chain is built from TRBV19 and TRBJ2-7; D not resolved. V was clipped by 3 bases and J by 2 bases, with 8 bases between them. Per germline, CDR1 LNHDA and CDR2 SQIVND (reference sequence). The CDR3 has 13 amino acids. The DNA for the CDR3 is TGTGCCAGTAGTATCGTGGGCGCCTACGAGCAGTACTTC. Protein sequence: CASSIVGAYEQYF.

This clone showed up just a few times. The chain is built from TRBV7-8 and TRBJ1-5, with 8 bases fitting TRBD1. V lost 5 bases and J lost 1; bases outside the gene matches: 4. Per the germline V gene, CDR1 is SGHVS and CDR2 is FQNEAQ. The CDR3 contains 15 residues. The CDR3 coding sequence is TGTGCCAGCAGCCGGGACAGGCAAAGCAATCAGCCCCAGCATTTT. Translating it yields CASSRDRQSNQPQHF. Based on the CDR3 plus reference TRBV7-8 and TRBJ1-5, the full variable domain is GAGVSQSPRYKVAKRGQDVALRCDPISGHVSLFWYQQALGQGPEFLTYFQNEAQLDKSGLPSDRFFAERPEGSVSTLKIQRTQQEDSAVYLCASSRDRQSNQPQHFGDGTRLSIL.

The genes are TRBV11-1 and TRBJ2-4; 11 bases match TRBD2. Trimming cost V 5 bases and J 0 bases; bases outside gene matches: 9. The CDR3 covers 18 residues. Germline CDR1 SGHAT, CDR2 FQDESV (reference sequence). The CDR3 nucleotides are TGTGCCAGCAGCATAGACCTAGCGGGAGGTCTAGCCAAAAACATTCAGTACTTC. Translated: CASSIDLAGGLAKNIQYF. Combining the CDR3 with reference TRBV11-1 and TRBJ2-4 gives the whole variable domain EAEVAQSPRYKITEKSQAVAFWCDPISGHATLYWYRQILGQGPELLVQFQDESVVDDSQLPKDRFSAERLKGVDSTLKIQPAELGDSAMYLCASSIDLAGGLAKNIQYFGAGTRLSVL.

The rearrangement links TRBV14 to TRBJ2-1; D is possibly TRBD1 or TRBD2 (5 bases each). Germline CDR1 and CDR2: SGHDN and FVKESK. This CDR3 has 16 residues. V lost 4 bases, J lost 4 bases, and 17 bases lay in between. The CDR3 nucleotides are TGTGCCAGCAGCCCGGATTGGGGGAGAACATACAATGAGCAGTTCTTC. Protein sequence: CASSPDWGRTYNEQFF.

The rearrangement uses TRBV18 and TRBJ2-2; TRBD1 is a possible D gene (5 bases). Germline V gene data show CDR1 as KGHSH and CDR2 as LQKENI. V was clipped by 8 bases and J by 0 bases, with 13 bases between them. This CDR3 contains 15 residues. CDR3 region: CASVPLQANTGELFF. CDR3 DNA sequence: TGTGCCAGCGTCCCCCTACAGGCGAACACCGGGGAGCTGTTTTTT.

The rearrangement uses TRBV19 and TRBJ2-5; 11 bases line up with TRBD1. Germline trimming cut 6 bases from V and 3 bases from J; bases unmatched to any gene: 6. Germline V gene sequence: CDR1 LNHDA, CDR2 SQIVND (reference sequence). This CDR3 region has 15 residues. CDR3 bases: TGTGCCAGTAGAACGGACAGGGGGCGCGAAGAGACCCAGTACTTC. This sequence encodes CASRTDRGREETQYF.

This rearrangement joins TRBV28 to TRBJ2-7; 7 bases match TRBD2. CDR1 is MDHEN and CDR2 is SYDVKM in the germline V gene. J gave up 2 bases and V 5 bases, and 9 bases lay outside the gene matches. The CDR3 contains 15 residues. CDR3 loop: CASSKTGGITYEQYF. DNA for the CDR3: TGTGCCAGCAGTAAGACGGGGGGAATAACCTACGAGCAGTACTTC.

The genes are TRBV6-8 and TRBJ2-3; D is tentatively TRBD1 or TRBD2 (5 bases each). Trimming removed 6 bases at V and 7 bases at J, with 14 bases between. The germline CDR1 and CDR2 sequences are MNHGY and SAAAGT. The length of the CDR3 is 13 residues. The chain's CDR3 is CASSEGPYYTQYF. The CDR3 DNA reads TGTGCCAGCAGCGAGGGACCCTATTATACGCAGTATTTT.

With regard to this clone: A junction boundary mismatches the germline segment, possibly from a read error. V usage is TRBV19 and J usage is TRBJ2-7; D may correspond to TRBD1 or TRBD2 (5 bases each). Germline V gives CDR1 LNHDA, CDR2 SQIVND (reference sequence). The CDR3 has 15 amino acids. CDR3 in amino acids: CVSSITGGGPYEQYF. The CDR3 DNA reads as TGTGTCAGTAGTATTACAGGTGGGGGACCCTACGAGCAGTACTTC.

Turning to this clone: Relative to the germline gene, one junction end is altered; a read error may explain this. V gene TRBV29-1 combines with J gene TRBJ2-3, with 8 bases identical to TRBD2. CDR3 size: 14 residues. The germline gives CDR1 SQVTM, CDR2 ANQGSEA. This chain's CDR3 is CSVVPAGDPDTQYF. The CDR3 nucleotides read TGCAGCGTTGTTCCAGCGGGAGACCCAGATACGCAATATTTT.

The chain is built from TRBV10-3 and TRBJ1-2; tentative D call: TRBD1 (6 bases). The CDR3 sequence is 15 residues long. Looked up from germline, CDR1 is ENHRY and CDR2 is SYGVKD. V was clipped by 6 bases and J by 4 bases, with 18 bases between them. The CDR3 DNA is TGTGCCATCAGCAAGTTCCGGGACAACTCCTATGGCTACACCTTC. Translation: CAISKFRDNSYGYTF.

J is TRBJ1-4 and V is TRBV19; D unclear. V lost 7 bases and J 2 bases, leaving 14 bases between the germline ends. CDR1 and CDR2 from the germline V gene are LNHDA and SQIVND (reference sequence). The CDR3 has 15 residues. CDR3 amino acids: CASNPRAVTNEKLFF. CDR3 DNA sequence: TGTGCCAGTAATCCGCGGGCGGTGACTAATGAAAAACTGTTTTTT. Looking up the rest from reference TRBV19 and TRBJ1-4 gives the full variable domain: DGGITQSPKYLFRKEGQNVTLSCEQNLNHDAMYWYRQDPGQGLRLIYYSQIVNDFQKGDIAEGYSVSREKKESFPLTVTSAQKNPTAFYLCASNPRAVTNEKLFFGSGTQLSVL.

This clone has only a few counts. V usage is TRBV30 and J usage is TRBJ1-6; tentatively, D is TRBD1 (5 bases). The CDR3 sequence is 15 residues long. Germline CDR1 and CDR2: GTSNPN and SVGIG (reference sequence). With 1 base removed from V and 10 bases from J, the gap between germline ends came to 17 bases. The DNA for the CDR3 is TGTGCCTGGAGTGAAGGGAGGGGAGCTTTATCACCCCTCCACTTT. It yields the protein CAWSEGRGALSPLHF.

This clone was observed a handful of times. The chain couples TRBV28 to TRBJ1-5, with no clear D. V lost 6 bases to trimming and J lost 1 base, with 7 bases between them. CDR3 size: 13 residues. The germline V gene has CDR1 MDHEN and CDR2 SYDVKM. As DNA, the CDR3 is TGTGCCAGCAGCCAGGACAGCAATCAGCCCCAGCATTTT. It yields the protein CASSQDSNQPQHF.

This chain links TRBV5-1 with TRBJ2-2, with 9 nucleotides matching TRBD1. Germline V gives CDR1 SGHRS, CDR2 YFSETQ. V gave up 5 bases and J gave up 3 bases; unmatched junction bases: 11. This CDR3 comprises 17 residues. CDR3: CASRTGQGGFHTGELFF. In nucleotides, the CDR3 is TGCGCCAGCAGAACGGGACAGGGTGGTTTTCACACCGGGGAGCTGTTTTTT.

The J gene is TRBJ2-1, the V gene TRBV18, with D uncertain. The CDR3 covers 18 residues. Germline V CDR1 and CDR2: KGHSH, LQKENI. V was clipped by 0 bases and J by 4 bases, with 19 bases between them. CDR3 coding DNA: TGTGCCAGCTCACCACCGGCCGGGTTCGCAATCGGGTACAATGAGCAGTTCTTC. Amino acid sequence: CASSPPAGFAIGYNEQFF.

This clone was detected only a few times. CDR3 coding DNA: TGTGCCTGGAGTGTGTCCATCTACTACGAGCAGTACTTC. Translation gives CAWSVSIYYEQYF. This chain uses TRBV30 with TRBJ2-7; D call uncertain. Trimming removed 0 bases at V and 3 bases at J, with 9 bases between. CDR1 is GTSNPN and CDR2 is SVGIG in the germline V gene (reference sequence). CDR3 length: 13 residues.

This clone has just a few counts. This chain joins TRBV15 and TRBJ2-3, with TRBD2 matching 11 bases. Germline V gene sequence: CDR1 LNHNV, CDR2 YYDKDF (reference sequence). Trimming removed 1 base from V and 6 bases from J; junction bases left unmatched: 9. This CDR3 is built from 17 residues. The CDR3 sequence is CATSRGTTSGSGDTQYF. CDR3 in DNA: TGTGCCACCAGCAGAGGAACTACTAGCGGGAGTGGGGATACGCAGTATTTT. Full variable domain (rest looked up from reference TRBV15 and TRBJ2-3): DAMVIQNPRYQVTQFGKPVTLSCSQTLNHNVMYWYQQKSSQAPKLLFHYYDKDFNNEADTPDNFQSRRPNTSFCFLDIRSPGLGDTAMYLCATSRGTTSGSGDTQYFGPGTRLTVL.

This sequence joins TRBV28 and TRBJ2-7; TRBD1 is a possible D gene (6 bases). Trimming stripped 5 bases from V and 1 base from J, with 15 bases between. The germline V gene encodes CDR1 MDHEN and CDR2 SYDVKM. The CDR3 has 15 residues. CDR3 DNA: TGTGCCAGCAGTCCATGGGGGACACGTTCCTACGAGCAGTACTTC. Its protein product is CASSPWGTRSYEQYF.

This clone was detected once. The genes are TRBV19 and TRBJ2-2, with 9 positions matching TRBD2. The CDR3 is made up of 16 amino acids. Germline V CDR1 and CDR2: LNHDA, SQIVND (reference sequence). With V trimmed by 1 base and J by 3 bases, 3 bases remained unmatched. The CDR3 here is CASSIGRGRDTGELFF. The CDR3 bases are TGTGCCAGTAGTATAGGTCGCGGGAGGGACACCGGGGAGCTGTTTTTT.

The genes are TRBV29-1 and TRBJ2-1, with D unresolved. CDR3 size: 14 residues. Germline V gene data show CDR1 as SQVTM and CDR2 as ANQGSEA. Trimming removed 4 bases at V and 1 base at J, with 11 bases between. The CDR3 loop reads CSVAQLGSYNEQFF. The DNA of the CDR3 is TGCAGCGTTGCCCAGTTGGGGTCCTACAATGAGCAGTTCTTC.

This clone showed up just a few times. The CDR3 is CATTKGTDTQYF. Written as DNA, the CDR3 is TGTGCCACTACTAAGGGGACAGATACGCAGTATTTT. V gene TRBV19 combines with J gene TRBJ2-3; possible D gene TRBD1, 5 bases. The ends were cut back, 10 bases at V and 3 bases at J, with 11 bases in the middle. This CDR3 is built from 12 residues. Germline lookup yields CDR1 LNHDA and CDR2 SQIVND (reference sequence).

The chain carries TRBV14 and TRBJ1-6; 9 positions match TRBD1. CDR3 length: 15 residues. Germline CDR1 is SGHDN and CDR2 is FVKESK. V gave up 2 bases and J gave up 9 bases; unmatched junction bases: 5. CDR3 coding DNA: TGTGCCAGCAGCCAACCGGGACAGGGATCTTCACCCCTCCACTTT. It translates to CASSQPGQGSSPLHF.

V usage is TRBV19 and J usage is TRBJ1-5; possibly TRBD1 for D (5 bases). V was shortened by 2 bases and J by 0 bases, with 17 bases between the two germline ends. In germline, CDR1 is LNHDA, CDR2 SQIVND (reference sequence). This CDR3 is built from 18 residues. The CDR3 protein is CASSIKTAGTYSNQPQHF. CDR3 bases: TGTGCCAGTAGTATAAAAACCGCGGGGACCTATAGCAATCAGCCCCAGCATTTT. The variable domain in full, with the rest retrieved from reference TRBV19 and TRBJ1-5, is DGGITQSPKYLFRKEGQNVTLSCEQNLNHDAMYWYRQDPGQGLRLIYYSQIVNDFQKGDIAEGYSVSREKKESFPLTVTSAQKNPTAFYLCASSIKTAGTYSNQPQHFGDGTRLSIL.